This is a list of T cell receptor beta chains from one sample in a study of blood T cell repertoires in COVID-19. Measured with immunoSEQ multiplex PCR; TCRdb has only the in-frame clones, and not every one. The sample holds about 200,000 clones, less than 85% seen once. What was sequenced was peripheral blood. The receptors shown here come from a woman of 80 years or more with COVID-19, enrolled during active disease. CDR3s include the opening cysteine and the closing phenylalanine or tryptophan. The order of the fields is CDR3 DNA, CDR3 protein, clone size, J gene, D gene, V gene. The D gene is left open where the match is weak. Size is omitted from some rows. Given values are once, few, many or a class for expanded clones.

CDR3nt: TGTGCCAGCAGTCCGACTGGGGGGAGTGGCGGTACGCAGTATTTT; CDR3aa: CASSPTGGSGGTQYF; abundance: few; j_gene: TRBJ2-3; d_gene: -; v_gene: TRBV3-1/TRBV3-2
CDR3nt: TGCGCCAGCAGCTTGGAGCCGGGACAGGGGGGCTCACCCCTCCACTTT; CDR3aa: CASSLEPGQGGSPLHF; abundance: -; j_gene: TRBJ1-6; d_gene: TRBD1; v_gene: TRBV5-1
CDR3nt: TGTGCCAGCAGTCCTAGCGGGAGAGGGTACAATGAGCAGTTCTTC; CDR3aa: CASSPSGRGYNEQFF; abundance: -; j_gene: TRBJ2-1; d_gene: TRBD2; v_gene: TRBV5-6
CDR3nt: TGCGCCAGCAGCTTGGAGACTCCGAACACCGGGGAGCTGTTTTTT; CDR3aa: CASSLETPNTGELFF; abundance: -; j_gene: TRBJ2-2; d_gene: -; v_gene: TRBV5-1
CDR3nt: TGTGCCAGCTCCCCGGGGACAGGGGGCTCCGAGCAGTACTTC; CDR3aa: CASSPGTGGSEQYF; abundance: -; j_gene: TRBJ2-7; d_gene: TRBD1; v_gene: TRBV18
CDR3nt: TGTGCCAGCAGCGATCCCCGGGGGGGTGAGCAGTTCTTC; CDR3aa: CASSDPRGGEQFF; abundance: -; j_gene: TRBJ2-1; d_gene: TRBD2; v_gene: TRBV2
CDR3nt: TGCAGTGCTAGCAGGTGGCAAATCCAGCATTTT; CDR3aa: CSASRWQIQHF; abundance: -; j_gene: TRBJ1-5; d_gene: -; v_gene: TRBV20-1
CDR3nt: TGTGCCAGCAGCCCCAGGGGGCAGGGTGAGCAGTTCTTC; CDR3aa: CASSPRGQGEQFF; abundance: -; j_gene: TRBJ2-1; d_gene: TRBD1; v_gene: TRBV6-6
CDR3nt: TGCAGCGTTAAAGGTAGTGTGATCACTGAAGCTTTCTTT; CDR3aa: CSVKGSVITEAFF; abundance: many; j_gene: TRBJ1-1; d_gene: -; v_gene: TRBV29-1
CDR3nt: TGTGCCAGCAGCTTTGGTTCTGGGCTCCCCTACGAGCAGTACTTC; CDR3aa: CASSFGSGLPYEQYF; abundance: few; j_gene: TRBJ2-7; d_gene: -; v_gene: TRBV5-4
CDR3nt: TGTGCCAGCAGGCCTCCGGTTCTGAACACTGAAGCTTTCTTT; CDR3aa: CASRPPVLNTEAFF; abundance: -; j_gene: TRBJ1-1; d_gene: -; v_gene: TRBV28